This paragraph reports one TCR beta chain. Its antigen is undetermined. The V end lost 6 bases, the J end lost 0 bases, and 12 bases lay between the germline ends. This CDR3 region has 15 residues. Germline V gene sequence: CDR1 SGHTA, CDR2 FQGNSA. These data come from a study of T cells in narcolepsy. Looking at the study overall: Patients with NT1 or NT2 and healthy control donors were enrolled. Whole-study findings and limits: Healthy controls reportedly lacked the autoreactive clonotypes serially found in patients' blood. Some memory CD4+ repertoires had no autoreactive clone sequences. Same-patient CSF and blood CD4+ T cell clonotypes included HCRT-specific and TRIB2-specific autoreactive ones.

Profiling relied on immunoSEQ multiplex PCR, and the TCRdb table lists in-frame clones only, not all of them. The table includes tens of thousands of clones, about 80% detected once. The receptor was derived from a human donor with narcolepsy. Specimen: CD45RA- memory CD4+ T cells from PBMCs. The chain uses TRBV7-2 and TRBJ2-1; D gene unclear. The CDR3 DNA follows: TGTGCCAGCAGTACTGATTCGGGCTCCTACAATGAGCAGTTCTTC. Translated: CASSTDSGSYNEQFF.